This record covers a single T cell receptor beta chain. The antigen is unknown. Blood was collected, roughly 2.7 ml per donor. The data are from a study of monozygotic twins with inflammatory bowel disease. Study-level findings and limits: IBD patients displayed reduced TCRbeta diversity (inverse Simpson) when set against healthy co-twins.

This CDR3 spans 12 amino acids. CDR1 is SGHNT and CDR2 is YYREEE in the germline V gene (reference sequence). Template switching added UMIs carrying a 6-nucleotide sample barcode. TCRdb reprocessed the 5' RACE reads, keeping one entry per CDR3 protein, no DNA. This sample contains a few hundred thousand distinct CDR3 sequences. Material for sequencing was blood. The receptor's source is a human donor with ulcerative colitis or Crohn's disease, or a healthy co-twin of an affected twin (not recorded which). This chain uses TRBV5-4 with TRBJ1-1. The CDR3 is CASSPRSTEAFF.